This T cell receptor beta chain was identified in a study of T cells after yellow fever vaccination. This clonotype was counted at least ten times. TCRdb analysed the 5' RACE reads with MiXCR anew, one entry per CDR3 protein. The sample records about 220,000 distinct CDR3 sequences, about 3% being singletons. The CDR3 is 14 amino acids. Germline assignment: CDR1 SNHLY and CDR2 FYNNEI. With 3 bases removed from V and 4 bases from J, the gap between germline ends came to 9 bases. The receptor's source is a man aged 18 to 30 who received the YFV17D yellow fever vaccine. Sequenced material: CD4+ T cells sorted from PBMCs, taken 10 days after the yellow fever booster vaccination. The chain has TRBV2 and TRBJ2-2, with D tentatively TRBD2 (6 bases). The CDR3 coding sequence is TGTGCCAGCAGTGATCGGCGGGGCACCGGGGAGCTGTTTTTT. Its translation: CASSDRRGTGELFF.